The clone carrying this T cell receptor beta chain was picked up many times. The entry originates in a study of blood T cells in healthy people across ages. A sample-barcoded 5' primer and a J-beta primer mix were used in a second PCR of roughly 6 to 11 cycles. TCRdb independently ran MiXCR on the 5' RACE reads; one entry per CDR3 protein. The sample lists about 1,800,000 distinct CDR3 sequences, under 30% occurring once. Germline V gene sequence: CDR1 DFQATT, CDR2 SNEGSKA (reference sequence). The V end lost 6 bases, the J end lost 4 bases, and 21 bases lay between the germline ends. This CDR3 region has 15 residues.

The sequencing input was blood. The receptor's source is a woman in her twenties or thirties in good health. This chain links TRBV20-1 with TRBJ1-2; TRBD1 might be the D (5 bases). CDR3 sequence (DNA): TGCAGTGCGATATTCTCCGGGACTGTCATCTATGGCTACACCTTC. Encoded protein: CSAIFSGTVIYGYTF.